Below, 25 T cell receptor beta chains from the same sample are listed, as sequenced in a study of PD-L1 blockade in urothelial cancer. Only in-frame clones appear in the TCRdb table, and some are missing; sequencing was by immunoSEQ multiplex PCR. The sample lists about 120,000 clones; 86% were seen once. Time point noted: peripheral blood 6 weeks after treatment start. Sample: PBMCs, taken around atezolizumab (anti-PD-L1) treatment. Receptor source: a man aged 45 to 65 with urothelial cancer.

This sequence joins TRBV5-1 and TRBJ2-3; the match to TRBD2 covers 11 bases. The V gene's germline CDR1 is SGHRS and CDR2 YFSETQ. The CDR3 covers 15 residues. V lost 4 bases and J lost 4; bases outside the gene matches: 5. The CDR3 DNA reads TGCGCCAGCAGCAATAGCGGGAGGGCCGCAGATACGCAGTATTTT. Translated: CASSNSGRAADTQYF.

V usage is TRBV7-2 and J usage is TRBJ2-1; tentative D call: TRBD2 (6 bases). V lost 3 bases to trimming and J lost 7 bases, with 16 bases between them. The CDR3 totals 15 residues. CDR1 and CDR2 from the germline V gene are SGHTA and FQGNSA. This chain's CDR3 is CASSFQITSKNEQFF. CDR3 in DNA: TGTGCCAGCAGCTTTCAAATTACTAGCAAGAATGAGCAGTTCTTC.

This clone was picked up a small number of times. The chain couples TRBV10-3 to TRBJ1-5, with D possibly TRBD1 on 5 matching bases. Trimming cost V 4 bases and J 1 base, with 8 bases left between them. CDR1 ENHRY and CDR2 SYGVKD come from the germline V gene. CDR3 length: 14 residues. CDR3 in amino acids: CAISAGKSNQPQHF. The CDR3 DNA reads as TGTGCCATCAGTGCAGGGAAGAGCAATCAGCCCCAGCATTTT.

The J gene is TRBJ2-5, the V gene TRBV5-6; unclear D gene. The germline V gene encodes CDR1 SGHDT and CDR2 YYEEEE. CDR3 length: 15 residues. Trimming took 4 bases from V and 3 from J, leaving 16 bases between them. The CDR3 coding sequence is TGTGCCAGCAGCCGCGTTGGAGTTCTGGAAGAGACCCAGTACTTC. This gives the protein CASSRVGVLEETQYF.

On this clone itself: At one end the junction does not follow the germline gene, possibly because of a read error. The rearrangement joins TRBV7-2 to TRBJ2-7; D not resolved. The CDR3 totals 16 residues. Germline loops: CDR1 SGHTA, CDR2 FQGNSA. CDR3 DNA sequence: TGTGCCAGCAGCTTAGCGGTAGCCCGAGCCTCCCACGAGCAGTACTTC. This encodes CASSLAVARASHEQYF.

The V gene is TRBV15, the J gene TRBJ1-1; D call uncertain. CDR1 is LNHNV and CDR2 is YYDKDF in the germline V gene (reference sequence). The CDR3 has 15 amino acids. Trimming took 0 bases from V and 4 from J, leaving 12 bases between them. The CDR3 DNA sequence: TGTGCCACCAGCAGAGATTGGGGAGTCCGCACTGAAGCTTTCTTT. This sequence encodes CATSRDWGVRTEAFF.

The gene calls are TRBV7-8 and TRBJ2-7; D uncertain. Per the germline V gene, CDR1 is SGHVS and CDR2 is FQNEAQ. Trimming left V 1 base short and J 0 bases short, with 7 bases between. The CDR3 consists of 14 residues. The CDR3 here is CASSLGVTSYEQYF. The CDR3 DNA is TGTGCCAGCAGCTTAGGAGTAACCTCCTACGAGCAGTACTTC.

The chain uses TRBV11-1 and TRBJ1-1; a weak D match, TRBD1 (5 bases). Trimming cost V 3 bases and J 1 base, with 9 bases left between them. This CDR3 comprises 14 residues. The germline gives CDR1 SGHAT, CDR2 FQDESV (reference sequence). This CDR3 reads CASSFGGGNTEAFF. The CDR3 nucleotides read TGTGCCAGCAGCTTTGGCGGGGGGAACACTGAAGCTTTCTTT.

The genes are TRBV29-1 and TRBJ2-7; D unresolved. Germline values: CDR1 SQVTM, CDR2 ANQGSEA. The length of the CDR3 is 12 residues. V was pared by 4 bases and J by 4 bases, with 11 bases between. The CDR3 bases are TGCAGCGTTGGGCGGAGTAATTACGAGCAGTACTTC. It is translated as CSVGRSNYEQYF.

The DNA of the CDR3 is TGTGCCAGCTCACCAAGGGGGACAGGGGCCCTATTCACTGAAGCTTTCTTT. It translates to CASSPRGTGALFTEAFF. This chain uses TRBV18 with TRBJ1-1; 10 bases align to TRBD1. Germline loops: CDR1 KGHSH, CDR2 LQKENI. CDR3 length: 17 amino acids. V was clipped by 2 bases and J by 4 bases; unmatched bases: 10.

The V and J genes are TRBV19 and TRBJ1-2; the D is unclear. The CDR3 length is 13 residues. Trimming removed 1 base at V and 4 bases at J, with 7 bases between. Germline V lookup: CDR1 LNHDA, CDR2 SQIVND (reference sequence). The CDR3 loop reads CASSIGTSYGYTF. The CDR3 DNA reads as TGTGCCAGTAGTATAGGGACTTCCTATGGCTACACCTTC.

The V call is TRBV19, the J call TRBJ2-2; 9 nucleotides match TRBD1. CDR3 length: 16 amino acids. The germline gives CDR1 LNHDA, CDR2 SQIVND (reference sequence). With 4 bases clipped from V and 7 bases from J, the junction kept 10 bases outside the gene matches. CDR3 amino acids: CASSRGQGPQGGELFF. DNA of the CDR3: TGTGCCAGTAGTAGGGGACAGGGACCCCAGGGCGGGGAGCTGTTTTTT.

The chain combines TRBV19 with TRBJ1-1; unclear D gene. The CDR3 contains 12 residues. Trimming removed 2 bases from V and 11 bases from J, with 12 bases in between. The germline CDR1 and CDR2 sequences are LNHDA and SQIVND (reference sequence). CDR3 in amino acids: CASSIPGLSAFF. The CDR3 nucleotides read TGTGCCAGTAGTATACCGGGGTTGTCGGCTTTCTTT.

The CDR3: CASSSRAGDTQYF. The CDR3 DNA reads as TGTGCCAGCAGCTCCCGCGCCGGGGATACGCAGTATTTT. The chain joins TRBV11-2 to TRBJ2-3; D remains unclear. The CDR3 has 13 amino acids. In germline, CDR1 is SGHAT, CDR2 FQNNGV. The germline V and J ends were trimmed by 4 bases and 6 bases, with 11 bases remaining between them.

CDR3 sequence (DNA): TGTGCCAGCAGCCCGGACAGTAGCAGCTCACCCCTCCACTTT. Its protein is CASSPDSSSSPLHF. This chain joins TRBV6-1 and TRBJ1-6; TRBD1 might be the D (6 bases). Germline V gives CDR1 MNHNS, CDR2 SASEGT. V lost 6 bases to trimming and J lost 10 bases, with 16 bases between them. CDR3 length equals 14 residues.

V gene TRBV6-1 combines with J gene TRBJ2-1; tentative D call: TRBD1 (5 bases). With 2 bases removed from V and 0 bases from J, the gap between germline ends came to 11 bases. The CDR3 runs to 16 residues. Germline V gene data show CDR1 as MNHNS and CDR2 as SASEGT. The CDR3 loop reads CASSERHGASYNEQFF. For the CDR3, the DNA is TGTGCCAGCAGTGAACGTCATGGGGCCTCCTACAATGAGCAGTTCTTC.

The chain uses TRBV19 and TRBJ2-7; 10 bases line up with TRBD2. The CDR3 totals 19 residues. Trimming removed 5 bases from V and 4 bases from J; junction bases left unmatched: 20. Per the germline V gene, CDR1 is LNHDA and CDR2 is SQIVND (reference sequence). The CDR3 sequence is CASSPKFMASGSRGYEQYF. The CDR3 DNA is TGTGCCAGTAGTCCGAAATTCATGGCTAGCGGGAGCAGGGGGTACGAGCAGTACTTC.

The gene calls are TRBV6-1 and TRBJ1-3, with no clear D. The germline CDR1 and CDR2 sequences are MNHNS and SASEGT. Trimming removed 6 bases from V and 0 bases from J, with 6 bases in between. The CDR3 runs 13 residues. DNA of the CDR3: TGTGCCAGCAGCGCTAGCTCTGGAAACACCATATATTTT. The encoded protein is CASSASSGNTIYF.

The chain combines TRBV28 with TRBJ1-4; 10 nucleotides align to TRBD1. The length of the CDR3 is 14 residues. Per germline, CDR1 MDHEN and CDR2 SYDVKM. V shed 6 bases and J 8 bases; nucleotides not matched to a gene: 6. The CDR3 region is CASRVTGGAEKLFF. As DNA, the CDR3 is TGTGCCAGCAGAGTGACAGGGGGCGCGGAAAAACTGTTTTTT.

The CDR3 DNA reads TGCGCCAGCAGCCCTAACATGGGGGGCACCGGGGAGCTGTTTTTT. It specifies CASSPNMGGTGELFF. This chain joins TRBV5-1 and TRBJ2-2; D perhaps matches TRBD2 (6 bases). From germline, CDR1 is SGHRS and CDR2 YFSETQ. The CDR3 runs to 15 residues. Trimming pared 4 bases from V and 4 bases from J, leaving 14 bases between.

The chain carries TRBV5-1 and TRBJ2-2, with a tentative D call TRBD1 (5 bases). Deletions cut 4 bases from V and 4 bases from J, with 11 bases between. The CDR3 spans 14 residues. Germline lookup yields CDR1 SGHRS and CDR2 YFSETQ. CDR3 loop: CASSPVQVTGELFF. The CDR3 DNA reads as TGCGCCAGCAGCCCAGTACAGGTCACCGGGGAGCTGTTTTTT.

The chain links TRBV6-1 to TRBJ1-5, with 8 positions matching TRBD1. There are 14 residues in the CDR3. Trimming cost V 7 bases and J 8 bases; bases outside gene matches: 10. In germline, CDR1 is MNHNS, CDR2 SASEGT. The CDR3 DNA reads TGTGCCAGCACTCCTTCAGGGGGCGCGGAGCCCCAGCATTTT. It specifies CASTPSGGAEPQHF.

The chain has TRBV15 and TRBJ2-5, with D possibly being TRBD2 (6 bases). Trimming pared 5 bases from V and 2 bases from J, leaving 15 bases between. CDR1 is LNHNV and CDR2 is YYDKDF in the germline V gene (reference sequence). CDR3 length equals 15 residues. The DNA for the CDR3 is TGTGCCACCAGCGTCCTGGGGGGTGGTCAAGAGACCCAGTACTTC. It specifies CATSVLGGGQETQYF. The variable domain in full, completed from reference TRBV15 and TRBJ2-5, reads DAMVIQNPRYQVTQFGKPVTLSCSQTLNHNVMYWYQQKSSQAPKLLFHYYDKDFNNEADTPDNFQSRRPNTSFCFLDIRSPGLGDTAMYLCATSVLGGGQETQYFGPGTRLLVL.

The genes are TRBV7-6 and TRBJ2-7; 8 positions agree with TRBD2. The CDR3 contains 18 residues. Losses at the gene ends were 5 bases for V and 3 bases for J; bases not matched to a gene: 18. Per germline, CDR1 SGHVS and CDR2 FNYEAQ. The CDR3 bases are TGTGCCAGCAGCCAGAATATAGCGGGATCCACTGTTGGCTACGAGCAGTACTTC. It translates to CASSQNIAGSTVGYEQYF.

The chain uses TRBV28 and TRBJ2-7; 8 positions match TRBD1. This CDR3 is built from 17 residues. Germline V gives CDR1 MDHEN, CDR2 SYDVKM. V lost 4 bases and J lost 0; bases outside the gene matches: 11. The CDR3, as DNA: TGTGCCAGCAGTTCTAGATCTCTCACAGGGGGCTCCTACGAGCAGTACTTC. Amino acid sequence: CASSSRSLTGGSYEQYF.